The clone carrying this TCR beta chain was observed a handful of times. Its antigen is currently unknown. From the germline J gene comes the end of the CDR3, since the read stops 3 residues before it. The germline V and J ends were trimmed by 5 bases and 2 bases, with 16 bases remaining between them. Germline V gene lookup returns CDR1 LNHDA and CDR2 SQIVND (reference sequence). This CDR3 has 17 amino acids. The source of the sample is a study of T cell clonality in common variable immunodeficiency. General observations from the study: In common variable immunodeficiency, TCR beta chains reportedly carried fewer deletions and N-nucleotide insertions.

Generated by immunoSEQ multiplex PCR, the TCRdb table keeps only in-frame clones and is missing some. The sample yields some 42,000 clones, without any singletons. This clonotype was obtained from a human donor with common variable immunodeficiency. Sequencing was carried out using peripheral blood mononuclear cells. The chain recombines TRBV19 with TRBJ1-6; D is perhaps TRBD1 (5 bases). CDR3: CASSSQPLTAYNSPLHF. The CDR3 bases that were read are TGTGCCAGTAGTTCCCAACCCTTGACAGCCTATAATTCACCC.